This T cell receptor beta chain was documented in a study of regulatory T cells in long-lasting Graves disease. On the study more broadly: Those with persistent Graves' disease had received antithyroid drugs for over 5 years with positive TSH receptor antibodies. General study findings and limits: Less diverse TCR repertoires were seen in persistent Graves' patients than in newly diagnosed ones. Persistent disease favored TRBV28, TRBJ1-2 and TRBJ2-5.

Time point noted: persistent/refractory GD, antithyroid drugs over 5 years with positive TRAb. RNA extracted from PBMCs served as the sequencing template. The diagnosis of Graves' disease used American Thyroid Association guidelines. The length of the CDR3 is 14 residues. Trimming cost V 4 bases and J 0 bases; bases outside gene matches: 6. In germline, CDR1 is SQVTM, CDR2 ANQGSEA. Comment on this clonotype: No antigen is known for it.

CDR3-region Arm-PCR and iRepertoire HTBI primers produced the TCR beta libraries. TCRdb independently ran MiXCR on the multiplex PCR reads; one entry per CDR3 protein. This sample has 310,000 or so distinct CDR3 sequences, with around a fifth found just once. The receptor's source is a female donor with Graves disease. This chain links TRBV29-1 with TRBJ2-7; 7 positions match TRBD2. The sequencing used peripheral blood mononuclear cells (PBMCs), collected when the disease was refractory, from a patient treated with antithyroid drugs. CDR3 DNA sequence: TGCAGCGTTGCGGGGCGGGAGAGCTCCTACGAGCAGTACTTC. Residues: CSVAGRESSYEQYF.